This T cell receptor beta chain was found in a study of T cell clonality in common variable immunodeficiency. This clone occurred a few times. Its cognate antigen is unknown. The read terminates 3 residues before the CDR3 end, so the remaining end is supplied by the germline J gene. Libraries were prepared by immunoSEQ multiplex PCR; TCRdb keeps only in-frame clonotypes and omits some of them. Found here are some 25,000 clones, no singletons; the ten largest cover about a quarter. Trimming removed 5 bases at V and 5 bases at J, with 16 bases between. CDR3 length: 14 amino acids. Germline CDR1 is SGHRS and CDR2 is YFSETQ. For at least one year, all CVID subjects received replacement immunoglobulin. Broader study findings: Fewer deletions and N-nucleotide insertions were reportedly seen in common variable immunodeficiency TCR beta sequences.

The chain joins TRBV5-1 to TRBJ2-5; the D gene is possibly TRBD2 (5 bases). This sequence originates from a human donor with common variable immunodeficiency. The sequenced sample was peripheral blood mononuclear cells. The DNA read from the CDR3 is TGCGCCAGCAGACAAGGGCGGGCGGTGGAGACC. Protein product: CASRQGRAVET. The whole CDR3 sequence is CASRQGRAVETQYF.